The rows below give T cell receptor beta chains drawn from one sample of a study of early T cells in non-severe SARS-CoV-2 infection. TCRdb redid the calling of the 5' RACE reads with MiXCR, one entry per CDR3 protein. The sample includes around 78,000 distinct CDR3 sequences, about an eighth seen only once; the top ten take around 3%. What was sequenced was whole blood. The receptors were sampled from an adult who was a healthcare worker with PCR-confirmed SARS-CoV-2 infection or an uninfected control (not recorded which). Each CDR3 is given with its conserved first and last residue. The D gene is left open where the match is weak. Clone size appears in some rows only: once, few, many, or a class for an expanded clone.

d_call	v_call	clone_size	j_call	cdr3_nt	cdr3_aa
.	TRBV4-2	many	TRBJ1-5	TGTGCCAGCAGCCGTTCCCCAATTCAAACCCCCAATCAGCCCCAGCATTTT	CASSRSPIQTPNQPQHF
.	TRBV25-1	.	TRBJ1-2	TGTGCCAGCAGTCGGGCGGGCTATGGCTACACCTTC	CASSRAGYGYTF
.	TRBV6-1	.	TRBJ2-3	TGTGCCAGCAGCGGGGGAGATACGCAGTATTTT	CASSGGDTQYF
TRBD1	TRBV15	few	TRBJ1-3	TGTGCCACCAGCGGGGACAGCTCTGGAAACACCATATATTTT	CATSGDSSGNTIYF
.	TRBV29-1	many	TRBJ2-2	TGCAGCGTTGAATCGGGGTTTAACACCGGGGAGCTGTTTTTT	CSVESGFNTGELFF
TRBD1	TRBV19	.	TRBJ1-2	TGTGCCAGTAAAGGGGTTAGGGGGCAGAACGACTATGGCTACACCTTC	CASKGVRGQNDYGYTF
TRBD2	TRBV7-2	few	TRBJ2-1	TGTGCCAGCAGCTCCAGACTAGCGGGAAGAACTCGTGAGCAGTTCTTC	CASSSRLAGRTREQFF
.	TRBV5-1	few	TRBJ1-6	TGCGCCAGCAGCTTGGGGGAGATTAATTCACCCCTCCACTTT	CASSLGEINSPLHF
TRBD1	TRBV6-5	few	TRBJ1-5	TGTGCCAGCTCTCCCAGGGGGGCCAATTCCCAGCCCCAGCATTTT	CASSPRGANSQPQHF
.	TRBV9	few	TRBJ1-2	TGTGCCAGCAACTCGAACTATGGCTACACCTTC	CASNSNYGYTF
.	TRBV6-1	many	TRBJ1-3	TGTGCCAGCACCTTAGAACCTCTGGGAAACACCATATATTTT	CASTLEPLGNTIYF
.	TRBV28	.	TRBJ1-2	TGTGCCAGCGCGTCAGCACTTAACTATGGCTACACCTTC	CASASALNYGYTF
TRBD2	TRBV20-1	many	TRBJ2-1	TGCAGTGCTAAAAAAAGTGGGCTAGCGGATCACCGGGCCTCGTTCTATGAGCAGTTCTTC	CSAKKSGLADHRASFYEQFF
TRBD2	TRBV28	few	TRBJ2-1	TGTGCCAGCAGTTTACCGGGAGGGGACTACAATGAGCAGTTCTTC	CASSLPGGDYNEQFF
.	TRBV5-1	few	TRBJ2-2	TGCGCCAGCAGCTTGGGCGGTCCCGGGGAGCTGTTTTTT	CASSLGGPGELFF
.	TRBV19	.	TRBJ2-2	TGTGCCAGTAGTATGTCCGGGTCCTCAACCGGGGAGCTGTTTTTT	CASSMSGSSTGELFF
.	TRBV4-2	.	TRBJ2-2	TGTGCCAGCAGCCGCGGGGTGAGCACCGGGGAGCTGTTTTTT	CASSRGVSTGELFF
TRBD1	TRBV7-9	many	TRBJ1-2	TGTGCCAGCAGGGGGACAGAAAACTATGGCTACACCTTC	CASRGTENYGYTF
TRBD1	TRBV18	.	TRBJ1-4	TGTGCCAGCTCACCGGGACAGAATAATGAAAAACTGTTTTTT	CASSPGQNNEKLFF
TRBD1	TRBV29-1	few	TRBJ2-2	TGCAGCGGGGGACAGGGGATGGCCGGGGAGCTGTTTTTT	CSGGQGMAGELFF
.	TRBV30	.	TRBJ2-4	TGTGCCTGGAGTGTAAGTGGGGCCAAAAACATTCAGTACTTC	CAWSVSGAKNIQYF
TRBD1	TRBV20-1	.	TRBJ1-2	TGCAGTGCTAGCCTCCCACAGGGGGCTAACTATGGCTACACCTTC	CSASLPQGANYGYTF
.	TRBV10-3	.	TRBJ2-5	TGTGCCACCGGGGCGGGGACGGCCGCAGGAGAGACCCAGTACTTC	CATGAGTAAGETQYF
.	TRBV12-3/TRBV12-4	many	TRBJ2-3	TGTGCCAGCAGTCTAGCCGGAATCACAGATACGCAGTATTTT	CASSLAGITDTQYF
.	TRBV7-8	few	TRBJ1-3	TGTGCCAGCAGCTTAGCGAATCTGGCTGGAAACACCATATATTTT	CASSLANLAGNTIYF
.	TRBV18	few	TRBJ1-2	TGTGCCAGCTCACCACCGGGCCGCAGGGCCGCCTATGGCTACACCTTC	CASSPPGRRAAYGYTF
.	TRBV2	few	TRBJ2-7	TGTGCCAGCAGTCTACAGGGTTTTCTGGGCGAGCAGTACTTC	CASSLQGFLGEQYF
.	TRBV7-8	many	TRBJ1-6	TGTGCCAGCAGCTTGGGGGGGAGTAATTCACCCCTCCACTTT	CASSLGGSNSPLHF
.	TRBV29-1	.	TRBJ1-1	TGCAGCGTTGAAGATCCCCCCGTAACTGAAGCTTTCTTT	CSVEDPPVTEAFF
TRBD1	TRBV6-1	few	TRBJ1-1	TGTGCCAGCAGTGAGAGGGGGCCGAACACTGAAGCTTTCTTT	CASSERGPNTEAFF
.	TRBV19	few	TRBJ1-5	TGTGCCAGTAGCCTGACGGATTATAGCAATCAGCCCCAGCATTTT	CASSLTDYSNQPQHF
TRBD1	TRBV7-8	few	TRBJ2-1	TGTGCCAGCAGACAGGGGGTCTACAATGAGCAGTTCTTC	CASRQGVYNEQFF
.	TRBV5-4	many	TRBJ2-2	TGTGCCAGCAGCTTGGACCCAGGGCCGATCACCGGGGAGCTGTTTTTT	CASSLDPGPITGELFF
TRBD2	TRBV4-1	.	TRBJ2-1	TGCGCCAGCAGCCCAGGGGTGACTAGCGGGAGAGTCTATGAGCAGTTCTTC	CASSPGVTSGRVYEQFF
TRBD1	TRBV4-2	many	TRBJ1-4	TGTGCCAGCAGCCAAGATCGGGACAGGGTTGAAAAACTGTTTTTT	CASSQDRDRVEKLFF
TRBD1	TRBV11-2	many	TRBJ2-5	TGTGCCAGCACCGAACCAACGACAGGGGTAGAGACCCAGTACTTC	CASTEPTTGVETQYF
TRBD1	TRBV20-1	few	TRBJ2-3	TGCAGTGCCAAGGGACAGGTCGGCACAGATACGCAGTATTTT	CSAKGQVGTDTQYF
.	TRBV18	.	TRBJ1-6	TGTGCCAGCTCACCAAGGGCTCGAGGTATGGAGTCACCCCTCCACTTT	CASSPRARGMESPLHF
.	TRBV6-1	few	TRBJ2-3	TGTGCCAGCAGTGATCGGGTATTCTCTAGCACAGATACGCAGTATTTT	CASSDRVFSSTDTQYF
.	TRBV2	few	TRBJ1-6	TGTGCCAGCAGTGAAGCGGGCCCCTACTCACCCCTCCACTTT	CASSEAGPYSPLHF
TRBD1	TRBV2	many	TRBJ2-3	TGTGCCAGCAGTGGACAGGGCCGCACAGATACGCAGTATTTT	CASSGQGRTDTQYF
.	TRBV20-1	.	TRBJ1-1	TGCAGTGCTCCTAAAGGGAAGAAAACTGAAGCTTTCTTT	CSAPKGKKTEAFF
.	TRBV6-1	few	TRBJ1-6	TGTGCCAGCAGCCCGGGGCAGCAACATTCACCCCTCCACTTT	CASSPGQQHSPLHF
.	TRBV7-9	many	TRBJ2-3	TGTGCCAGCAGCTTAGTCGTCTCCTACACAGATACGCAGTATTTT	CASSLVVSYTDTQYF
.	TRBV3-1	.	TRBJ2-1	TGTGCCAGCAGTTTCGTACACGGGTCGAGCTCCTACAATGAGCAGTTCTTC	CASSFVHGSSSYNEQFF
.	TRBV5-5	.	TRBJ1-6	TGTGCCAGCAGCCAGGACTATAATTCACCCCTCCACTTT	CASSQDYNSPLHF
TRBD2	TRBV2	.	TRBJ2-7	TGTGCCAGCAGTGAATACTCGGGAGGCTCCTACGAGCAGTACTTC	CASSEYSGGSYEQYF
TRBD1	TRBV20-1	few	TRBJ2-1	TGCAGTGGAACCGACAGGGGTGGTGGCTCCTACAATGAGCAGTTCTTC	CSGTDRGGGSYNEQFF
TRBD1	TRBV2	few	TRBJ1-2	TGTGCCAGCCGACAGGGTCCAGGCTACACCTTC	CASRQGPGYTF
.	TRBV5-4	.	TRBJ2-1	TGTGCCAGCAGCTTGGTTGGGGGGGGCTACTCCTACAATGAGCAGTTCTTC	CASSLVGGGYSYNEQFF
TRBD1	TRBV20-1	.	TRBJ1-2	TGCAGTGCTAGGGGACAGATTAACTATGGCTACACCTTC	CSARGQINYGYTF
.	TRBV6-5	.	TRBJ2-7	TGTGCCAGCAGTAATAGGGATAGGGCCGCCTACGAGCAGTACTTC	CASSNRDRAAYEQYF